One and the same sample provided the 11 T cell receptor beta chains below, sequenced in a study of blood T cell repertoires in COVID-19. Data came from immunoSEQ multiplex PCR; TCRdb stores just in-frame clones and leaves some out. Among approximately 280,000 clones listed, roughly nine tenths were seen once. Sequencing input: PBMCs or T cells enriched from blood (not recorded which). The source is a woman in her thirties or forties who had recovered from COVID-19.

The chain combines TRBV7-2 with TRBJ2-5; D possibly corresponds to TRBD2 (6 bases). The CDR3 length is 14 residues. Germline V lookup: CDR1 SGHTA, CDR2 FQGNSA. The V and J ends lost 5 bases and 4 bases respectively, with 14 bases between them. In DNA form, the CDR3 reads TGTGCCAGCAGCGTTGGGGGGAGGATAGAGACCCAGTACTTC. This sequence encodes CASSVGGRIETQYF.

The chain has TRBV7-9 and TRBJ2-7; 8 bases match TRBD2. This CDR3 contains 15 residues. J was trimmed by 9 bases and V by 5 bases; bases with no gene match: 15. The germline gives CDR1 SEHNR, CDR2 FQNEAQ (reference sequence). The CDR3 DNA reads as TGTGCCAGCAGCCACCCCGCGGGGGGCCTTTTTGTGCAGTACTTC. This translates into CASSHPAGGLFVQYF.

The chain employs TRBV18 and TRBJ2-2, with 8 nucleotides matching TRBD2. The germline gives CDR1 KGHSH, CDR2 LQKENI. The CDR3 has 16 residues. J lost 1 base, V lost 3 bases, and 4 bases had no gene match. The CDR3 loop reads CASSPSLAGNTGELFF. The CDR3 DNA is TGTGCCAGCTCACCCTCCCTAGCGGGGAACACCGGGGAGCTGTTTTTT.

J is TRBJ2-4 and V is TRBV28; 8 nucleotides match TRBD1. This CDR3 comprises 13 residues. Germline CDR1 MDHEN, CDR2 SYDVKM. With V trimmed by 6 bases and J by 6 bases, 4 bases remained unmatched. The CDR3 here is CASSHDRGNIQYF. The CDR3 DNA follows: TGTGCCAGCAGCCACGACAGGGGAAACATTCAGTACTTC. The variable domain in full, with the rest retrieved from reference TRBV28 and TRBJ2-4, is DVKVTQSSRYLVKRTGEKVFLECVQDMDHENMFWYRQDPGLGLRLIYFSYDVKMKEKGDIPEGYSVSREKKERFSLILESASTNQTSMYLCASSHDRGNIQYFGAGTRLSVL.

The chain has TRBV6-2 or TRBV6-3 and TRBJ1-5, with D maybe TRBD1 (5 bases). This CDR3 has 11 amino acids. The germline V gene has CDR1 MNHEY and CDR2 SVGEGT. The V and J ends lost 4 bases and 9 bases respectively, with 7 bases between them. This chain's CDR3 is CASSWGGPQHF. The CDR3, as DNA: TGTGCCAGCAGTTGGGGCGGGCCCCAGCATTTT.

J is TRBJ2-3 and V is TRBV6-5; D gene ambiguous. CDR3 length equals 14 residues. CDR1 and CDR2 from the germline V gene are MNHEY and SVGAGI. V dropped 7 bases and J dropped 1 base, with 12 bases sitting between them. CDR3 loop: CASMSTEGTDTQYF. CDR3 nucleotides: TGTGCCAGCATGAGCACAGAAGGCACAGATACGCAGTATTTT.

This chain connects TRBV5-1 to TRBJ2-2; 8 nucleotides agree with TRBD1. The trim removed 2 bases at V and 3 bases at J, leaving 3 bases unmatched. From germline, CDR1 is SGHRS and CDR2 YFSETQ. The CDR3 covers 15 residues. CDR3 bases: TGCGCCAGCAGCTTCCAGGGGGCGGACACCGGGGAGCTGTTTTTT. This encodes CASSFQGADTGELFF.

The chain combines TRBV3-1 (or the pseudogene TRBV3-2) with TRBJ1-1, with a possible D match to TRBD1 (5 bases). Deletions cut 4 bases from V and 5 bases from J, with 17 bases between. This CDR3 has 15 amino acids. The germline V gene has CDR1 LGHDT and CDR2 YNNKEL (reference sequence). The CDR3 region is CASSPWAGVNTEAFF. The CDR3 region has the DNA TGTGCCAGCAGCCCTTGGGCGGGGGTTAATACTGAAGCTTTCTTT.

The chain uses TRBV7-2 and TRBJ2-3, with 8 bases that match TRBD1. The germline CDR1 and CDR2 sequences are SGHTA and FQGNSA. The CDR3 length is 16 residues. With V trimmed by 4 bases and J by 2 bases, 8 bases remained unmatched. The CDR3 spells CASSWTGTQPTDTQYF. The CDR3 DNA reads TGTGCCAGCAGCTGGACAGGGACCCAACCCACAGATACGCAGTATTTT.

This chain uses TRBV7-8 with TRBJ1-5; 7 bases align to TRBD1. The CDR3 runs to 15 residues. V was pared by 5 bases and J by 9 bases, with 13 bases of the junction left unmatched. CDR1 and CDR2 from the germline V gene are SGHVS and FQNEAQ. CDR3 sequence (DNA): TGTGCCAGCAGCCGATCAGACAGGGCCAGGGGGCCCCAGCATTTT. The encoded protein is CASSRSDRARGPQHF. The variable domain in full, with the rest retrieved from reference TRBV7-8 and TRBJ1-5, is GAGVSQSPRYKVAKRGQDVALRCDPISGHVSLFWYQQALGQGPEFLTYFQNEAQLDKSGLPSDRFFAERPEGSVSTLKIQRTQQEDSAVYLCASSRSDRARGPQHFGDGTRLSIL.

The V call is TRBV5-5, the J call TRBJ2-3, with 8 bases matching TRBD2. CDR1 and CDR2 (germline): SGHKS, YYEKEE (reference sequence). V lost 4 bases and J lost 2; bases outside the gene matches: 3. This CDR3 has 14 residues. The CDR3 nucleotides are TGTGCCAGCAGCATGACTAGCGACACAGATACGCAGTATTTT. Protein product: CASSMTSDTDTQYF.